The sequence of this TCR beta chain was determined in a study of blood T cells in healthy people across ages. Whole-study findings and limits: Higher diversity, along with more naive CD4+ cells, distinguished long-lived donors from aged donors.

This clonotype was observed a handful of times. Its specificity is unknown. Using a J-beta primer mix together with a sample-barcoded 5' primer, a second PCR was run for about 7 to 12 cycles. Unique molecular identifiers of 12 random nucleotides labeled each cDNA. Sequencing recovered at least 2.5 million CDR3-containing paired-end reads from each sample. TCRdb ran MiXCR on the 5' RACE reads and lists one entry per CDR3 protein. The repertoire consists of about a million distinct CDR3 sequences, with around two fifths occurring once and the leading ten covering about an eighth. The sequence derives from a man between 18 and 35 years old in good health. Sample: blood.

This CDR3 reads CASNLGREKNNQPQHF. In nucleotides, the CDR3 is TGTGCCAGCAATCTGGGGAGGGAAAAAAACAATCAGCCCCAGCATTTT. The V and J genes are TRBV2 and TRBJ1-5; D not resolved. The germline V gene has CDR1 SNHLY and CDR2 FYNNEI. Between the trimmed V and J ends, which lost 7 bases and 3 bases, there was a span of 19 bases. The CDR3 sequence is 16 residues long.